This T cell receptor (beta chain) emerged from a study of cytomegalovirus exposure and HLA in healthy donors. Sequenced by immunoSEQ multiplex PCR; TCRdb stores in-frame clones only, minus some. The table shows fewer than 250,000 clones, with roughly 84% occurring only once. This CDR3 has 14 amino acids. Per germline, CDR1 MNHEY and CDR2 SVGAGI. With V trimmed by 1 base and J by 2 bases, 2 bases remained unmatched. The sequence was collected from a woman between 18 and 29 years old in good health and CMV-seropositive. Input material: PBMCs. J is TRBJ2-7 and V is TRBV6-5; the match to TRBD1 covers 7 bases. The CDR3 protein is CASSYYRGPYEQYF. The CDR3 nucleotides read TGTGCCAGCAGTTACTACAGGGGCCCCTACGAGCAGTACTTC.